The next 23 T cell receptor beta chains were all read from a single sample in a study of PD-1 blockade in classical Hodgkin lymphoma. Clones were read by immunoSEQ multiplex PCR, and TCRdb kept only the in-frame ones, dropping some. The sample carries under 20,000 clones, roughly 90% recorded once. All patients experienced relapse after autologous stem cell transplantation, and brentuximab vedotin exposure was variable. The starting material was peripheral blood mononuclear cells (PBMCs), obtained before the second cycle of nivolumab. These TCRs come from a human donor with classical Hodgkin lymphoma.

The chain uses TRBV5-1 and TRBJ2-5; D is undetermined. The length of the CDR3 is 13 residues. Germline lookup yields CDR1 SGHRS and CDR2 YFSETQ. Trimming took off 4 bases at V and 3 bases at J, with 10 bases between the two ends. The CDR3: CASSTQKKETQYF. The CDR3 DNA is TGCGCCAGCAGCACACAAAAAAAAGAGACCCAGTACTTC.

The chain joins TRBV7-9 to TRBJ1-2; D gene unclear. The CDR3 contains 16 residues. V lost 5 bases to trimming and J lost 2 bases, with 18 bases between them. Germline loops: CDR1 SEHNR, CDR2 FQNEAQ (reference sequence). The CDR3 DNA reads TGTGCCAGCAGCGTAAATCTGATAAGGGCGAACTATGGCTACACCTTC. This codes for CASSVNLIRANYGYTF.

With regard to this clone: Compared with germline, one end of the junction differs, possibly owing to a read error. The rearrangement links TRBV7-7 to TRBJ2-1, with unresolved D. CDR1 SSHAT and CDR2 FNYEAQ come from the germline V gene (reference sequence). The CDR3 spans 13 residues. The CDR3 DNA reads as TGTGCTAGCAGCTATTCCCGTGACAATGAGCAGTTCTTC. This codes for CASSYSRDNEQFF.

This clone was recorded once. DNA for the CDR3: TGCGCCAGCAGCCCGGGGACGGCAAATTCACCCCTCCACTTT. This gives the protein CASSPGTANSPLHF. V usage is TRBV5-1 and J usage is TRBJ1-6; possibly TRBD1 for D (5 bases). The CDR3 is 14 residues long. V lost 4 bases and J lost 7, with 12 bases in between. CDR1 is SGHRS, CDR2 YFSETQ, per germline.

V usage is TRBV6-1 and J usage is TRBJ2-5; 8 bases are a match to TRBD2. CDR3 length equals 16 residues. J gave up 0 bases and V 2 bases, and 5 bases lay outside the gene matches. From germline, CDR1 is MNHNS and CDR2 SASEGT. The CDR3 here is CASSEKRGSYQETQYF. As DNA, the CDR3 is TGTGCCAGCAGTGAAAAGCGGGGGAGCTACCAAGAGACCCAGTACTTC.

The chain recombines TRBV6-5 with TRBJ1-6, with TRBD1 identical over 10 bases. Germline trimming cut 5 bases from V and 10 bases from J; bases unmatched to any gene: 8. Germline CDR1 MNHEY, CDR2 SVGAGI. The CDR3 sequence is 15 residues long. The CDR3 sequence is CASSTTGTGASPLHF. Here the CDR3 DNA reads TGTGCCAGCAGTACAACCGGGACAGGGGCATCACCCCTCCACTTT.

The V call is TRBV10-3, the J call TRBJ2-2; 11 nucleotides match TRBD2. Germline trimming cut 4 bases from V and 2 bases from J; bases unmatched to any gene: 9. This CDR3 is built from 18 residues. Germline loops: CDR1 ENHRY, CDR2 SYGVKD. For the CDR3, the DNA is TGTGCCATCAGTGGGGTAGCTAGCGGGGGGCTCAACACCGGGGAGCTGTTTTTT. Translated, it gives CAISGVASGGLNTGELFF.

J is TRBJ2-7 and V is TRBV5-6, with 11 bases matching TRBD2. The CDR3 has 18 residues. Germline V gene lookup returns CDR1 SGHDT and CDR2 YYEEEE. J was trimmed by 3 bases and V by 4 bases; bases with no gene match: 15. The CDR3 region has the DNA TGTGCCAGCAGCATGGGGACTAGCGGTTCATGGTTATTCTACGAGCAGTACTTC. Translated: CASSMGTSGSWLFYEQYF.

CDR3 sequence (DNA): TGTGCCAGCAGCTTAGGGACTAGCGGGGGGATGACAGATACGCAGTATTTT. This encodes CASSLGTSGGMTDTQYF. This sequence joins TRBV7-2 and TRBJ2-3, with TRBD2 matching over 14 bases. CDR1 SGHTA and CDR2 FQGNSA come from the germline V gene. V dropped 1 base and J dropped 3; count of bases not matched to a gene: 3. The CDR3 loop spans 17 amino acids.

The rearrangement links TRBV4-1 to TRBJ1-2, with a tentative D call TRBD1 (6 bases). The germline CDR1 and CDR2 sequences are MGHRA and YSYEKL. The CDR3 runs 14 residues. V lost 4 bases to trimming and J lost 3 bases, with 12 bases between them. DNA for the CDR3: TGCGCCAGCAGCCCGATCGGGGGGCACTATGGCTACACCTTC. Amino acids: CASSPIGGHYGYTF.

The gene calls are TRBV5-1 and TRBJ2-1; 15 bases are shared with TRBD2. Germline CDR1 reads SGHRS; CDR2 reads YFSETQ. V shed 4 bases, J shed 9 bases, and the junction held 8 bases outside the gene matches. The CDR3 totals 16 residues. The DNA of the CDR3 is TGCGCCAGCAGCCCGACCGGGACTAGCGGGGGGAGTGAGCAGTTCTTC. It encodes CASSPTGTSGGSEQFF.

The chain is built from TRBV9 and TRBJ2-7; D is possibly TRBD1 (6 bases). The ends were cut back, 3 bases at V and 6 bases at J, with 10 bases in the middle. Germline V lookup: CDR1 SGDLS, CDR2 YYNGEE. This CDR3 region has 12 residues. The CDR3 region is CASSATGIEQYF. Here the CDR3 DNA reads TGTGCCAGCAGCGCCACAGGGATCGAGCAGTACTTC.

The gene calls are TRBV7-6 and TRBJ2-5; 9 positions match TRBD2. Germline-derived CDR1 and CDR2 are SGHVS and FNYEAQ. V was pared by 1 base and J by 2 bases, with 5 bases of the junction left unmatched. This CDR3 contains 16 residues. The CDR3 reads CASSLEFLAGQETQYF. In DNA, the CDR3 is TGTGCCAGCAGCTTAGAATTCCTAGCGGGGCAAGAGACCCAGTACTTC.

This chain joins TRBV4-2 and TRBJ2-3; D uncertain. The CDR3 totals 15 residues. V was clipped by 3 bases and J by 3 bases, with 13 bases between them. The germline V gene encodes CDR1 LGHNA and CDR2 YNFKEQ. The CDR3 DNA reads TGTGCCAGCAGCCACCAATCCGACTTTACAGATACGCAGTATTTT. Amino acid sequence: CASSHQSDFTDTQYF.

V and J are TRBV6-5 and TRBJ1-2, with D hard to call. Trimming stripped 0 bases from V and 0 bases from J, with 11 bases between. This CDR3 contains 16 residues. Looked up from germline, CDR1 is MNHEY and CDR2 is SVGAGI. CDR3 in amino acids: CASSYSTWTSNYGYTF. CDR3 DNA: TGTGCCAGCAGTTACTCGACGTGGACTTCTAACTATGGCTACACCTTC.

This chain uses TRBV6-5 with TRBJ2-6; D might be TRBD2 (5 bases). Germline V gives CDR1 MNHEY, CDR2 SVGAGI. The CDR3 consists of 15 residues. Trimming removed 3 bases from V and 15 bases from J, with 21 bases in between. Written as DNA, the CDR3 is TGTGCCAGCAGTTATGGGTTAGGGAGAGACTTACCCCTGACTTTC. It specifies CASSYGLGRDLPLTF.

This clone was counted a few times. CDR3 nucleotides: TGCGCCAGCAGCTTGGTTGAGGTGCCTAACACTGAAGCTTTCTTT. This codes for CASSLVEVPNTEAFF. This chain uses TRBV5-1 with TRBJ1-1; unclear D gene. This CDR3 is 15 amino acids long. The germline gives CDR1 SGHRS, CDR2 YFSETQ. V gave up 0 bases and J gave up 2 bases, with 11 bases separating them.

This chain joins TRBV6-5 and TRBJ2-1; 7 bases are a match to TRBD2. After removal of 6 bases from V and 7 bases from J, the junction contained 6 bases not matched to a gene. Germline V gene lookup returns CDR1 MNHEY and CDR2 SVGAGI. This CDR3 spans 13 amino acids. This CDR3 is CASSRGLGNEQFF. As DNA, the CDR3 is TGTGCCAGCAGCCGAGGACTAGGTAATGAGCAGTTCTTC.

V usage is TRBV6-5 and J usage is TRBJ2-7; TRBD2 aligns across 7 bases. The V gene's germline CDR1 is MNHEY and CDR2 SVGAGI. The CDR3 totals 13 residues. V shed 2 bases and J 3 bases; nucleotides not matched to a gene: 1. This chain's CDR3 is CASSYGTNYEQYF. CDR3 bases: TGTGCCAGCAGTTACGGGACTAACTACGAGCAGTACTTC.

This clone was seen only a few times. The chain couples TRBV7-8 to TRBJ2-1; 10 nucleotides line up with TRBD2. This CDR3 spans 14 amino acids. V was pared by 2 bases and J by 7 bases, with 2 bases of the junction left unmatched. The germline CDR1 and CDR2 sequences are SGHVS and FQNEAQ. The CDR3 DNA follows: TGTGCCAGCAGCTTAACTAGCGGGGTTAATGAGCAGTTCTTC. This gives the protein CASSLTSGVNEQFF.

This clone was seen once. This CDR3 reads CASSVGSGDSYEQYF. CDR3 DNA sequence: TGTGCCAGCAGCGTTGGTAGCGGGGACTCCTACGAGCAGTACTTC. The chain combines TRBV9 with TRBJ2-7; 8 bases are a match to TRBD2. Germline CDR1 is SGDLS and CDR2 is YYNGEE. V lost 2 bases to trimming and J lost 0 bases; unmatched junction nucleotides: 4. The CDR3 length is 15 residues.

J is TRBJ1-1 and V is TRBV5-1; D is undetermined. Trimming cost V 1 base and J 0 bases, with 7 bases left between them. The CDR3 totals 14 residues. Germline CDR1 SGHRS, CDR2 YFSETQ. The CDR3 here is CASSLWDMNTEAFF. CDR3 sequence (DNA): TGCGCCAGCAGCTTGTGGGATATGAACACTGAAGCTTTCTTT.

The CDR3 sequence: CASSEEGNTEAFF. The CDR3 region has the DNA TGTGCCAGCAGTGAGGAAGGGAACACTGAAGCTTTCTTT. This chain uses TRBV6-4 with TRBJ1-1; no clear D gene. Trimming took off 3 bases at V and 1 base at J, with 6 bases between the two ends. CDR1 and CDR2 from the germline V gene are MRHNA and SNTAGT. The CDR3 is 13 residues long.